A single sample is the source of the 9 T cell receptor beta chains below, sequenced in a study of T cells in Graves' hyperthyroidism and ophthalmopathy. TCR beta CDR3 regions were amplified from RNA transcripts. HTBI primers were used for first-round RT-PCR of the TCR CDR3. MiXCR was run by TCRdb on the multiplex PCR reads, yielding one entry per CDR3 protein. The sample consists of about 600,000 distinct CDR3 sequences, approximately 15% of them appearing once. The sample was blood. Receptors were obtained from a woman between 35 and 50 years old with Graves' ophthalmopathy.

Concerning this clonotype: The conserved phenylalanine or tryptophan normally closing the CDR3 is absent here, so this likely arose from a read error. The chain uses TRBV28 and TRBJ1-1; 8 positions agree with TRBD1. Germline V gene data show CDR1 as MDHEN and CDR2 as SYDVKM. This CDR3 is built from 15 residues. The trim removed 6 bases at V and 1 base at J, leaving 7 bases unmatched. The CDR3 DNA sequence: TGTGCCAGCAGCATCGGACAGGGAAGGAACACTGAAGCTTTCCTT. Residues: CASSIGQGRNTEAFL.

This clonotype was recorded at least ten times. The genes are TRBV28 and TRBJ2-3; 10 bases are shared with TRBD2. The V segment lost 4 bases and the J segment 6 bases; nucleotides outside the gene matches: 13. The CDR3 is 17 residues long. Germline CDR1 reads MDHEN; CDR2 reads SYDVKM. CDR3 residues: CASSSPGTSAVHDTQYF. The CDR3 coding sequence is TGTGCCAGCAGTTCCCCCGGGACTAGCGCCGTTCACGATACGCAGTATTTT.

This clonotype was recorded at least ten times. The chain recombines TRBV20-1 with TRBJ2-1; tentatively, D is TRBD2 (6 bases). This CDR3 is built from 13 residues. The germline V and J ends were trimmed by 0 bases and 6 bases, with 9 bases remaining between them. The germline V gene has CDR1 DFQATT and CDR2 SNEGSKA (reference sequence). This CDR3 reads CSARDEAGNEQFF. For the CDR3, the DNA is TGCAGTGCTAGAGATGAAGCGGGCAATGAGCAGTTCTTC.

This clonotype has a count of ten or more. CDR3: CASSEGGYRGRAATEAFF. CDR3 DNA sequence: TGCGCCAGCAGCGAAGGAGGGTACAGGGGGCGCGCGGCCACTGAAGCTTTCTTT. This chain joins TRBV10-2 and TRBJ1-1, with 9 bases that match TRBD1. CDR3 length: 18 amino acids. The germline V gene has CDR1 WSHSY and CDR2 SAAADI. Trimming cost V 6 bases and J 4 bases; bases outside gene matches: 18.

A remark on this clonotype: A much larger clone is a single base away; this may be a read error. The genes are TRBV7-6 and TRBJ2-1; the match to TRBD1 covers 7 bases. This CDR3 region has 15 residues. Germline values: CDR1 SGHVS, CDR2 FNYEAQ. The DNA of the CDR3 is TGTGCCAGCAGCTCAGGGGGTCCCATCTCCAATGAGCGGTTCTTC. Its protein product is CASSSGGPISNERFF.

The gene calls are TRBV13 and TRBJ2-7; maybe TRBD2 (5 bases). Trimming removed 6 bases at V and 3 bases at J, with 21 bases between. CDR1 is PRHDT, CDR2 FYEKMQ, per germline (reference sequence). The length of the CDR3 is 16 residues. The CDR3 spells CASSQIASGLGYEQYF. DNA of the CDR3: TGTGCCAGCAGTCAAATCGCCTCGGGGTTGGGCTACGAGCAGTACTTC.

The V and J genes are TRBV27 and TRBJ2-4, with a possible D match to TRBD1 (6 bases). Trimming cost V 5 bases and J 8 bases, with 13 bases left between them. CDR1 and CDR2 (germline): MNHEY, SMNVEV (reference sequence). The CDR3 is 13 amino acids. The CDR3 nucleotides read TGTGCCAGCAGTACCTCCGGGACACACATTCAGTACTTC. This codes for CASSTSGTHIQYF.

This clonotype was found once. This rearrangement joins TRBV9 to TRBJ2-3, with a possible D match to TRBD1 (6 bases). Germline CDR1 SGDLS, CDR2 YYNGEE. The CDR3 sequence is 15 residues long. V lost 4 bases to trimming and J lost 3 bases, with 15 bases between them. In DNA, the CDR3 is TGTGCCAGCAGCCCCGGGGCCAGGGGTACAGATACGCAGTATTTT. Residues: CASSPGARGTDTQYF. The complete variable domain, with remaining parts taken from reference TRBV9 and TRBJ2-3, reads DSGVTQTPKHLITATGQRVTLRCSPRSGDLSVYWYQQSLDQGLQFLIQYYNGEERAKGNILERFSAQQFPDLHSELNLSSLELGDSALYFCASSPGARGTDTQYFGPGTRLTVL.

This clonotype was seen a handful of times. The chain employs TRBV10-3 and TRBJ2-1; 12 nucleotides line up with TRBD2. Per germline, CDR1 ENHRY and CDR2 SYGVKD. With V trimmed by 0 bases and J by 12 bases, 6 bases remained unmatched. The CDR3 runs 15 residues. CDR3 DNA: TGTGCCATCAGTGAGTCGACTAGCGGGGGTACGGGGCAGTTCTTC. It translates to CAISESTSGGTGQFF.